These T cell receptor beta chains were read from a single sample in a study of PD-1 blockade in classical Hodgkin lymphoma. Libraries were prepared by immunoSEQ multiplex PCR; TCRdb keeps only in-frame clonotypes and omits some of them. The sample has approximately 45,000 clones, roughly two thirds seen once; the top ten hold 3.1%. Sequencing used peripheral blood mononuclear cells (PBMCs), obtained before the fourth cycle of nivolumab. The receptors come from a human donor with classical Hodgkin lymphoma. Both conserved end residues are part of each CDR3. Fields, in order: D gene, J gene, V gene, clone size, CDR3 protein, CDR3 DNA. The D gene is left open where the match is weak. The size of a clone is reported for some rows only, either as once, few or many, or as a class for expanded clones.

D: -; J: TRBJ2-7; V: TRBV9; size: -; CDR3: CASSVGSKHEQYF; DNA: TGTGCCAGCAGCGTAGGGTCAAAGCACGAGCAGTACTTC
D: -; J: TRBJ1-2; V: TRBV4-1; size: once; CDR3: CASSLDIDYNYGYTF; DNA: TGCGCCAGCAGCCTTGATATTGACTATAACTATGGCTACACCTTC
D: -; J: TRBJ1-2; V: TRBV28; size: -; CDR3: CASSTTPGVLGYGYTF; DNA: TGTGCCAGCAGTACGACCCCAGGGGTTCTTGGCTATGGCTACACCTTC
D: -; J: TRBJ1-3; V: TRBV6-5; size: many; CDR3: CASSYAAGINTIYF; DNA: TGTGCCAGCAGTTATGCGGCAGGGATAAACACCATATATTTT
D: TRBD2; J: TRBJ2-5; V: TRBV10-3; size: -; CDR3: CAISGTSGFQETQYF; DNA: TGTGCCATCAGTGGGACTAGCGGGTTCCAAGAGACCCAGTACTTC
D: -; J: TRBJ1-2; V: TRBV6-5; size: -; CDR3: CASSYAGEYGYTF; DNA: TGTGCCAGCAGTTACGCAGGGGAGTACGGCTACACCTTT
D: TRBD2; J: TRBJ2-3; V: TRBV7-3; size: -; CDR3: CASSLTARAGETQYF; DNA: TGTGCCAGCAGCTTAACTGCCAGGGCGGGGGAAACGCAGTATTTT
D: -; J: TRBJ2-5; V: TRBV19; size: -; CDR3: CASSINSQETQYF; DNA: TGTGCCAGTAGTATTAACAGTCAAGAGACCCAGTACTTC
D: -; J: TRBJ2-5; V: TRBV6-5; size: -; CDR3: CASSYSAVGGQETQYF; DNA: TGTGCCAGCAGTTACTCAGCGGTGGGGGGACAAGAGACCCAGTACTTC
D: -; J: TRBJ1-4; V: TRBV5-5; size: few; CDR3: CASSLRDGTNEKLFF; DNA: TGTGCCAGCAGCTTGAGGGACGGTACTAATGAAAAACTGTTTTTT
D: -; J: TRBJ1-1; V: TRBV15; size: once; CDR3: CATRLNTEAFF; DNA: TGTGCCACCAGATTGAACACTGAAGCTTTCTTT
D: TRBD2; J: TRBJ2-3; V: TRBV10-1; size: -; CDR3: CASSDLLAGGTDTQYF; DNA: TGCGCCAGCAGTGACCTACTAGCGGGGGGCACAGATACGCAGTATTTT
D: -; J: TRBJ1-1; V: TRBV30; size: many; CDR3: CAWKQVVNTEAFF; DNA: TGTGCCTGGAAACAAGTCGTGAACACTGAAGCTTTCTTT
D: -; J: TRBJ2-5; V: TRBV28; size: -; CDR3: CASSQGQETQYF; DNA: TGTGCCAGCAGCCAGGGACAAGAGACCCAGTACTTC
D: TRBD2; J: TRBJ2-3; V: TRBV9; size: -; CDR3: CASSSRASGVTDTQYF; DNA: TGTGCCAGCAGCTCCAGGGCTAGCGGGGTTACAGATACGCAGTATTTT
D: TRBD2; J: TRBJ2-2; V: TRBV7-8; size: -; CDR3: CASSLNQRGNTGELFF; DNA: TGTGCCAGCAGCTTAAATCAGCGGGGGAACACCGGGGAGCTGTTTTTT
D: -; J: TRBJ2-1; V: TRBV7-2; size: -; CDR3: CASSSTSSIRPSGFNEQFF; DNA: TGTGCCAGCAGCTCTACGAGTTCGATTAGGCCATCCGGTTTTAATGAGCAGTTCTTC
D: -; J: TRBJ2-7; V: TRBV28; size: -; CDR3: CASRPQGSSYEQYF; DNA: TGTGCCAGCAGGCCTCAGGGGAGCTCCTACGAGCAGTACTTC
D: TRBD2; J: TRBJ2-7; V: TRBV10-2; size: -; CDR3: CASSPRREGEQYF; DNA: TGCGCCAGCAGTCCCCGCAGGGAGGGCGAGCAGTACTTC
D: TRBD1; J: TRBJ2-7; V: TRBV11-2; size: -; CDR3: CASSSYGTGTYEQYF; DNA: TGTGCCAGCAGCAGTTACGGGACAGGGACCTACGAGCAGTACTTC
D: -; J: TRBJ1-1; V: TRBV6-5; size: -; CDR3: CASKQTLTNTEAFF; DNA: TGTGCCAGCAAGCAGACCCTTACGAACACTGAAGCTTTCTTT
D: -; J: TRBJ2-7; V: TRBV11-2; size: -; CDR3: CASSLEEGPSYEQYF; DNA: TGTGCCAGCAGCTTAGAAGAGGGGCCGTCCTACGAGCAGTACTTC
D: TRBD1; J: TRBJ1-4; V: TRBV7-9; size: -; CDR3: CASSLGDRTNEKLFF; DNA: TGTGCCAGCAGCTTAGGGGACAGAACTAATGAAAAACTGTTTTTT
D: TRBD1; J: TRBJ1-2; V: TRBV5-1; size: medium-sized; CDR3: CASSLAESDRDYGYTF; DNA: TGCGCCAGCAGCTTGGCCGAGTCGGACAGGGACTATGGCTACACCTTC
D: -; J: TRBJ2-1; V: TRBV7-2; size: -; CDR3: CASSLVANSYNEQFF; DNA: TGTGCCAGCAGCTTAGTGGCCAATTCTTACAATGAGCAGTTCTTC
D: TRBD1; J: TRBJ2-3; V: TRBV14; size: -; CDR3: CASSQRQGTLTDTQYF; DNA: TGTGCCAGCAGCCAAAGACAGGGAACCCTAACAGATACGCAGTATTTT
D: -; J: TRBJ2-7; V: TRBV29-1; size: -; CDR3: CSVEQSDYEQYF; DNA: TGCAGCGTTGAGCAGAGTGACTACGAGCAGTACTTC
D: TRBD1; J: TRBJ1-3; V: TRBV7-9; size: medium-sized; CDR3: CASSLPGQGIPMLTIYF; DNA: TGTGCCAGCAGCCTTCCGGGACAGGGAATCCCTATGCTGACCATATATTTT
D: TRBD1; J: TRBJ2-3; V: TRBV7-2; size: -; CDR3: CASSPRTGPTDTQYF; DNA: TGTGCCAGCAGCCCACGGACAGGACCTACAGATACGCAGTATTTT
D: -; J: TRBJ1-2; V: TRBV7-2; size: few; CDR3: CASSLVAGTNYGYTF; DNA: TGTGCCAGCAGCTTAGTTGCAGGGACCAACTATGGCTACACCTTC
D: -; J: TRBJ1-2; V: TRBV13; size: few; CDR3: CASSPGLSRRIRYGYTF; DNA: TGTGCCAGCAGCCCAGGACTCTCAAGGAGAATACGGTATGGCTACACCTTC
D: -; J: TRBJ1-4; V: TRBV19; size: once; CDR3: CASSIGVAATNEKLFF; DNA: TGTGCCAGTAGTATCGGGGTAGCGGCAACTAATGAAAAACTGTTTTTT
D: -; J: TRBJ2-7; V: TRBV6-1; size: -; CDR3: CASSSGHNYEQYF; DNA: TGTGCCAGCAGTTCAGGACATAACTACGAGCAGTACTTC
D: TRBD1; J: TRBJ1-1; V: TRBV19; size: -; CDR3: CASSTGTENTEAFF; DNA: TGTGCCAGTAGTACCGGGACAGAGAACACTGAAGCTTTCTTT
D: TRBD2; J: TRBJ2-3; V: TRBV2; size: few; CDR3: CASSSGLAGSNMKYF; DNA: TGTGCCAGCAGTTCGGGACTAGCGGGAAGTAATATGAAGTATTTT
D: TRBD1; J: TRBJ1-5; V: TRBV28; size: medium-sized; CDR3: CASRTGGNSNQPQHF; DNA: TGTGCCAGCAGGACAGGGGGGAATTCCAATCAGCCCCAGCATTTT
D: -; J: TRBJ1-4; V: TRBV6-5; size: few; CDR3: CASSFRGEKLFF; DNA: TGTGCCAGCAGTTTTCGGGGGGAAAAACTGTTTTTT
D: -; J: TRBJ1-2; V: TRBV28; size: -; CDR3: CASSYPGAYYGYTF; DNA: TGTGCCAGCAGTTACCCAGGGGCGTACTATGGCTACACCTTC
D: TRBD2; J: TRBJ2-3; V: TRBV19; size: once; CDR3: CASSISSGSRSTDTQYF; DNA: TGTGCCAGTAGTATAAGTAGCGGGAGCCGAAGCACAGATACGCAGTATTTT
D: -; J: TRBJ2-3; V: TRBV5-1; size: few; CDR3: CASSLQAALADTQYF; DNA: TGCGCCAGCAGCTTACAGGCAGCTCTCGCAGATACGCAGTATTTT